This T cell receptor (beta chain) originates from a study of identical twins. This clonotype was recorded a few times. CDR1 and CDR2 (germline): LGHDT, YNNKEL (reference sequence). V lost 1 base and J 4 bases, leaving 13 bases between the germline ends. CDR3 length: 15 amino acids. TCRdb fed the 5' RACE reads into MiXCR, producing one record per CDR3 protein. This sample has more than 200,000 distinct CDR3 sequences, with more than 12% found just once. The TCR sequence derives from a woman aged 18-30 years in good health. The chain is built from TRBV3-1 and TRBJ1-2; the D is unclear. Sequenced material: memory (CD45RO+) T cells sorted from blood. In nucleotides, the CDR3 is TGTGCCAGCAGCCAAGGGCCGGTGGGCGCCTATGGCTACACCTTC. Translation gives CASSQGPVGAYGYTF. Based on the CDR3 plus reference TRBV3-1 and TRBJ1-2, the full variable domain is DTAVSQTPKYLVTQMGNDKSIKCEQNLGHDTMYWYKQDSKKFLKIMFSYNNKELIINETVPNRFSPKSPDKAHLNLHINSLELGDSAVYFCASSQGPVGAYGYTFGSGTRLTVV.